Listed here are 10 T cell receptor beta chains from one sample, sequenced in a study of cytomegalovirus exposure and HLA in healthy donors. Produced via immunoSEQ multiplex PCR; TCRdb's table is partial and in-frame only. The sample carries tens of thousands of clones, around 94% recorded once. Sequences were obtained from PBMCs. These receptors all come from a man aged 18 to 29 in good health and CMV-seronegative.

The chain has TRBV6-1 and TRBJ2-7, with D perhaps being TRBD1 or TRBD2 (5 bases each). This CDR3 spans 15 amino acids. Trimming removed 4 bases at V and 0 bases at J, with 13 bases between. Germline CDR1 and CDR2: MNHNS and SASEGT. The CDR3 here is CASSVALGHSYEQYF. CDR3 sequence (DNA): TGTGCCAGCAGTGTAGCGCTTGGACACTCCTACGAGCAGTACTTC.

The chain joins TRBV7-2 to TRBJ1-2; the match to TRBD1 covers 8 bases. Germline lookup yields CDR1 SGHTA and CDR2 FQGNSA. CDR3 size: 14 residues. J lost 5 bases, V lost 1 base, and 3 bases had no gene match. The CDR3 spells CASSLEDRAYGYTF. The DNA for the CDR3 is TGTGCCAGCAGCTTAGAGGACAGGGCTTATGGCTACACCTTC.

Comments on this clone: The germline gene is not matched at one end of the junction; a read error may be the cause. V gene TRBV14 combines with J gene TRBJ2-7, with a possible D match to TRBD1 (6 bases). CDR1 is SGHDN and CDR2 is FVKESK in the germline V gene. The CDR3 sequence is 12 residues long. CDR3 bases: TGTGCCAGCAGGCTGGTGGCAGGGGTCCCCCCCTTC. This gives the protein CASRLVAGVPPF.

The CDR3 DNA is TGTGCCAGCAGTGTTCCGGGACAGGCTTTCTCTGGGGCCAACGTCCTGACTTTC. This codes for CASSVPGQAFSGANVLTF. V is TRBV25-1 and J is TRBJ2-6, with 8 bases fitting TRBD1. V was pared by 4 bases and J by 0 bases, with 8 bases of the junction left unmatched. CDR1 and CDR2 from the germline V gene are MGHDK and SYGVNS. The CDR3 length is 18 residues.

The chain recombines TRBV5-1 with TRBJ2-5, with D perhaps TRBD1 (5 bases). V was pared by 1 base and J by 2 bases, with 12 bases between. CDR3 size: 15 residues. Germline V gene data show CDR1 as SGHRS and CDR2 as YFSETQ. CDR3 coding DNA: TGCGCCAGCAGCTTGCTTGCATCAGGGCAAGAGACCCAGTACTTC. It yields the protein CASSLLASGQETQYF. The complete variable domain, with remaining parts taken from reference TRBV5-1 and TRBJ2-5, reads KAGVTQTPRYLIKTRGQQVTLSCSPISGHRSVSWYQQTPGQGLQFLFEYFSETQRNKGNFPGRFSGRQFSNSRSEMNVSTLELGDSALYLCASSLLASGQETQYFGPGTRLLVL.

The V call is TRBV30, the J call TRBJ2-3; D is perhaps TRBD2 (6 bases). V was clipped by 0 bases and J by 4 bases, with 14 bases between them. This CDR3 contains 15 residues. Germline CDR1 GTSNPN, CDR2 SVGIG (reference sequence). CDR3 nucleotide sequence: TGTGCCTGGAGTGTGGGCGGGACGGGGGCAGATACGCAGTATTTT. Encoded protein: CAWSVGGTGADTQYF.

The genes are TRBV19 and TRBJ2-3; 7 nucleotides align to TRBD2. Germline CDR1 and CDR2: LNHDA and SQIVND (reference sequence). The trim removed 10 bases at V and 0 bases at J, leaving 7 bases unmatched. The CDR3 runs to 14 residues. CDR3 DNA sequence: TGTGCCACCCGGGACTACCTTAGCACAGATACGCAGTATTTT. Translated, it gives CATRDYLSTDTQYF. Complete variable domain (other parts from reference TRBV19 and TRBJ2-3): DGGITQSPKYLFRKEGQNVTLSCEQNLNHDAMYWYRQDPGQGLRLIYYSQIVNDFQKGDIAEGYSVSREKKESFPLTVTSAQKNPTAFYLCATRDYLSTDTQYFGPGTRLTVL.

This clone occurred once. This chain connects TRBV6-4 to TRBJ1-5; no reliable D call. Germline CDR1 and CDR2: MRHNA and SNTAGT. The CDR3 covers 13 residues. With 6 bases removed from V and 6 bases from J, the gap between germline ends came to 12 bases. The CDR3 protein is CASSVEGGQPQHF. The CDR3 nucleotides read TGTGCCAGCAGCGTGGAGGGTGGTCAGCCCCAGCATTTT.

The rearrangement links TRBV4-2 to TRBJ1-1; tentative D call: TRBD1 (5 bases). V lost 2 bases to trimming and J lost 3 bases, with 13 bases between them. This CDR3 has 15 residues. Germline-derived CDR1 and CDR2 are LGHNA and YNFKEQ. CDR3 DNA sequence: TGTGCCAGCAGCCAACCCCGGGGGGATTACACTGAAGCTTTCTTT. Its protein is CASSQPRGDYTEAFF.

This chain uses TRBV2 with TRBJ2-2; 8 bases match TRBD1. The CDR3 totals 15 residues. CDR1 and CDR2 from the germline V gene are SNHLY and FYNNEI. Trimming cost V 6 bases and J 3 bases; bases outside gene matches: 6. CDR3 sequence reads: CASSLWGQDTGELFF. The DNA for the CDR3 is TGTGCCAGCAGCCTGTGGGGACAGGACACCGGGGAGCTGTTTTTT. Filled out from reference TRBV2 and TRBJ2-2, the complete variable domain reads EPEVTQTPSHQVTQMGQEVILRCVPISNHLYFYWYRQILGQKVEFLVSFYNNEISEKSEIFDDQFSVERPDGSNFTLKIRSTKLEDSAMYFCASSLWGQDTGELFFGEGSRLTVL.